This TCR beta chain appears in the sequencing data of a study of blood T cell repertoires in COVID-19. On the study more broadly: The origin of the acute and convalescent COVID-19 samples was the United States, Italy and Spain. In each case, the material was cDNA or gDNA derived from T cells, B-cell-depleted T cells, or PBMCs.

For this clone: Other DNA sequences in the sample encode the same CDR3.

Germline values: CDR1 SGHDT, CDR2 YYEEEE. V lost 4 bases to trimming and J lost 4 bases, with 8 bases between them. The CDR3 is 12 residues long. Study processing details: Reference gene primer amplification gave estimated nucleated cell counts. Repertoires were generated with immunoSEQ multiplex PCR, while TCRdb's copy carries only in-frame clones and drops some. The V and J calls and the clone size are those of that table, but D and trimming were determined from the DNA. The data contain tens of thousands of clones, roughly 89% of them singletons. This chain links TRBV5-6 with TRBJ1-2; possible D gene TRBD1, 6 bases. This clonotype originated in a human donor in a cohort sampled during active COVID-19. The specimen was peripheral blood. CDR3 DNA: TGTGCCAGCAGCCTGGACAGCTATGGCTACACCTTC. It codes for CASSLDSYGYTF. The full variable domain, its missing parts supplied by reference TRBV5-6 and TRBJ1-2, is DAGVTQSPTHLIKTRGQQVTLRCSPKSGHDTVSWYQQALGQGPQFIFQYYEEEERQRGNFPDRFSGHQFPNYSSELNVNALLLGDSALYLCASSLDSYGYTFGSGTRLTVV.